The 30 T cell receptor beta chains presented below share a single source sample, sequenced in a study of Ad26.COV2.S vaccination and SARS-CoV-2 variants. The protocol was immunoSEQ multiplex PCR, while the TCRdb copy is restricted to in-frame clones and leaves out a portion. The repertoire includes 320,000 or so clones, almost 90% of them detected once, and 4.5% to 7% sits in the top ten. Treatment: 19 received Ad26.COV2.S at low or high dose, single or two shots; roughly 5 received placebo; per-sample allocation not given. Material that was analyzed had been drawn on day 63 after the first vaccine or placebo injection. Specimen: peripheral blood, collected in a trial of Ad26.COV2.S vaccine versus placebo. These receptors all stem from a person aged 18-60 years who received the Ad26.COV2.S COVID-19 vaccine or a placebo.

The chain has TRBV6-2 or TRBV6-3 and TRBJ2-7, with TRBD2 matching over 10 bases. The CDR3 runs 14 residues. J gave up 4 bases and V 2 bases, and 2 bases lay outside the gene matches. CDR1 and CDR2 (germline): MNHEY, SVGEGT. CDR3 DNA: TGTGCCAGCAGTTACGGGACTAGCGTTTACGAGCAGTACGTC. Translated: CASSYGTSVYEQYV.

The V and J genes are TRBV19 and TRBJ1-4; TRBD1 is a possible D gene (6 bases). V lost 5 bases and J lost 8, with 18 bases in between. The CDR3 is made up of 15 amino acids. The germline CDR1 and CDR2 sequences are LNHDA and SQIVND (reference sequence). Here the CDR3 reads CASSVPRGSAEKLFF. CDR3 nucleotides: TGTGCCAGTAGTGTCCCCAGGGGTTCGGCCGAAAAACTGTTTTTT.

The chain has TRBV6-4 and TRBJ2-3; maybe TRBD1 (5 bases). V lost 6 bases and J 2 bases, leaving 9 bases between the germline ends. There are 13 residues in the CDR3. Germline V lookup: CDR1 MRHNA, CDR2 SNTAGT. The CDR3 DNA reads TGTGCCAGCAGAGGGGTATCCACAGATACGCAGTATTTT. It specifies CASRGVSTDTQYF.

The chain has TRBV18 and TRBJ1-1, with 7 bases matching TRBD1. Trimming took 2 bases from V and 8 from J; bases not matched to a gene: 5. The length of the CDR3 is 13 residues. The germline V gene encodes CDR1 KGHSH and CDR2 LQKENI. Written as DNA, the CDR3 is TGTGCCAGCTCACCAGGGCAGGGGGTGGAAGCTTTCTTT. It translates to CASSPGQGVEAFF.

The V gene is TRBV15, the J gene TRBJ1-1, with a possible D match to TRBD1 (6 bases). The germline V gene encodes CDR1 LNHNV and CDR2 YYDKDF (reference sequence). V was shortened by 3 bases and J by 0 bases, with 11 bases between the two germline ends. The CDR3 is 15 residues long. Here the CDR3 reads CATSRNRDLNTEAFF. The CDR3 DNA follows: TGTGCCACCAGCAGGAACAGGGATCTGAACACTGAAGCTTTCTTT.

The gene calls are TRBV9 and TRBJ2-1, with D tentatively TRBD2 (7 bases). The CDR3 is made up of 16 amino acids. Trimming removed 2 bases at V and 2 bases at J, with 14 bases between. CDR1 SGDLS and CDR2 YYNGEE come from the germline V gene. The CDR3 spells CASSVSGGSAYNEQFF. The CDR3 DNA follows: TGTGCCAGCAGCGTGTCGGGGGGCAGCGCCTACAATGAGCAGTTCTTC.

The DNA of the CDR3 is TGTGCCAGCAGCTTAGGGACAGGGCGGTTGGAGACCCAGTACTTC. It is translated as CASSLGTGRLETQYF. The chain has TRBV11-3 and TRBJ2-5, with 8 bases identical to TRBD1. Trimming took 1 base from V and 5 from J; bases not matched to a gene: 6. Germline V lookup: CDR1 SGHNT, CDR2 YENEEA. This CDR3 comprises 15 residues.

The chain joins TRBV6-1 to TRBJ2-5; D ambiguous. Germline loops: CDR1 MNHNS, CDR2 SASEGT. V lost 1 base, J lost 5 bases, and 14 bases lay in between. CDR3 size: 15 residues. In nucleotides, the CDR3 is TGTGCCAGCAGTGAAGGGTCTTGGCTGGGGGAGACCCAGTACTTC. Protein product: CASSEGSWLGETQYF.

In DNA form, the CDR3 reads TGTGCCAGCAGTGAAAGTGAGGCGGAGGGGAACACTGAAGCTTTCTTT. It is translated as CASSESEAEGNTEAFF. The rearrangement uses TRBV6-4 and TRBJ1-1, with D hard to call. Trimming shortened V by 3 bases and J by 1 base, and 15 bases separated the two germline ends. The CDR3 runs 16 residues. Germline V CDR1 and CDR2: MRHNA, SNTAGT.

The chain joins TRBV19 to TRBJ1-4, with 7 bases identical to TRBD1. V shed 6 bases and J 1 base; nucleotides not matched to a gene: 2. Germline-derived CDR1 and CDR2 are LNHDA and SQIVND (reference sequence). This CDR3 is 14 amino acids long. CDR3 coding DNA: TGTGCCAGTAGGCGGACAGGAACTAATGAAAAACTGTTTTTT. Its translation is CASRRTGTNEKLFF.

The J gene is TRBJ1-1, the V gene TRBV6-6; the D is unclear. CDR1 and CDR2 (germline): MNHNY, SVGAGI (reference sequence). Trimming took 4 bases from V and 1 from J, leaving 7 bases between them. The CDR3 totals 13 residues. The CDR3 protein is CASSSDPNTEAFF. CDR3 bases: TGTGCCAGCAGTTCGGACCCGAACACTGAAGCTTTCTTT.

The chain recombines TRBV9 with TRBJ2-2, with no clear D. The germline V gene has CDR1 SGDLS and CDR2 YYNGEE. Trimming took 3 bases from V and 4 from J, leaving 4 bases between them. The CDR3 consists of 12 residues. The CDR3 is CASSGTTGELFF. The CDR3 DNA reads TGTGCCAGCAGCGGGACCACCGGGGAGCTGTTTTTT.

This chain connects TRBV3-1 (or the pseudogene TRBV3-2) to TRBJ1-5, with a tentative D call TRBD1 (5 bases). Trimming removed 1 base from V and 7 bases from J, with 14 bases in between. Germline-derived CDR1 and CDR2 are LGHDT and YNNKEL (reference sequence). The CDR3 covers 15 residues. The CDR3: CASSQVLGEEQPQHF. CDR3 coding DNA: TGTGCCAGCAGCCAAGTTCTAGGGGAAGAGCAGCCCCAGCATTTT.

The chain couples TRBV12-3 or TRBV12-4 to TRBJ2-7, with D unresolved. The CDR3 spans 12 residues. The V gene lost 2 bases and the J gene lost 4 bases, with 6 bases spanning the gap. CDR3 sequence: CASSLRRYEQYF. Here the CDR3 DNA reads TGTGCCAGCAGTTTACGGCGGTACGAGCAGTACTTC.

The chain couples TRBV30 to TRBJ1-4, with D hard to call. This CDR3 contains 13 residues. The ends were cut back, 2 bases at V and 8 bases at J, with 12 bases in the middle. Germline assignment: CDR1 GTSNPN and CDR2 SVGIG (reference sequence). As DNA, the CDR3 is TGTGCCTGGAGTCAACACCCCGGGGAAAAACTGTTTTTT. Amino acids: CAWSQHPGEKLFF.

The chain combines TRBV7-2 with TRBJ2-1; 10 bases are a match to TRBD2. J was trimmed by 5 bases and V by 5 bases; bases with no gene match: 9. Per the germline V gene, CDR1 is SGHTA and CDR2 is FQGNSA. The CDR3 loop spans 16 amino acids. The CDR3 DNA is TGTGCCAGCAGCGCCCACCTAGCGGGGGCCGACAATGAGCAGTTCTTC. It specifies CASSAHLAGADNEQFF.

This clone was seen a few times. The chain is built from TRBV6-5 and TRBJ2-7, with TRBD2 as a possible D gene (5 bases). This CDR3 has 11 amino acids. V was shortened by 8 bases and J by 3 bases, with 8 bases between the two germline ends. Germline V CDR1 and CDR2: MNHEY, SVGAGI. The CDR3 sequence is CASGRDYEQYV. The CDR3 DNA reads as TGTGCCAGCGGGAGAGACTACGAGCAGTACGTC.

This clone has only one observation. The chain combines TRBV4-3 with TRBJ1-5; unclear D gene. Germline CDR1 reads LGHNA; CDR2 reads YSLEER. V was pared by 1 base and J by 6 bases, with 7 bases between. The CDR3 contains 13 residues. The CDR3, as DNA: TGCGCCAGCAGCCAAGTCGCAGGTCAGCCCCAGCATTTT. Translation: CASSQVAGQPQHF.

The V gene is TRBV7-9, the J gene TRBJ2-7; D may be TRBD2 (5 bases). Germline V gives CDR1 SEHNR, CDR2 FQNEAQ (reference sequence). CDR3 length: 13 amino acids. V lost 1 base, J lost 7 bases, and 11 bases lay in between. The CDR3 coding sequence is TGTGCCAGCAGCTTAGGGGAGCCTTGGGAGCAGTACTTC. This encodes CASSLGEPWEQYF.

The chain uses TRBV5-4 and TRBJ2-7; 7 bases are shared with TRBD2. CDR1 and CDR2 (germline): SGHNT, YYREEE (reference sequence). V trimming: 4 bases; J trimming: 1 base; junction bases outside the gene matches: 5. This CDR3 is 14 amino acids long. The CDR3 DNA follows: TGTGCCAGCAGCGCGACGGGACTATCCTACGAGCAGTACTTC. Translation: CASSATGLSYEQYF.

In this sample, this clone turned up once. The rearrangement links TRBV2 to TRBJ1-2; 8 positions match TRBD1. Germline V CDR1 and CDR2: SNHLY, FYNNEI. The CDR3 runs 16 residues. With V trimmed by 0 bases and J by 4 bases, 7 bases remained unmatched. The CDR3 sequence is CASSEARRGLGYGYTF. Written as DNA, the CDR3 is TGTGCCAGCAGTGAAGCCCGCAGGGGGCTCGGCTATGGCTACACCTTC.

CDR3 in amino acids: CSVEPLAEHTIYF. CDR3 DNA: TGCAGCGTTGAGCCCCTAGCCGAGCACACCATATATTTT. The chain couples TRBV29-1 to TRBJ1-3; D is undetermined. The CDR3 sequence is 13 residues long. V dropped 3 bases and J dropped 8 bases, with 14 bases sitting between them. Germline lookup yields CDR1 SQVTM and CDR2 ANQGSEA.

This clone has only one observation. J is TRBJ2-7 and V is TRBV28, with D possibly matching TRBD2 (6 bases). In germline, CDR1 is MDHEN, CDR2 SYDVKM. The V and J ends lost 6 bases and 6 bases respectively, with 18 bases between them. The CDR3 has 14 residues. CDR3 bases: TGTGCCAGCAGCCATACTAGTCAGGGAGGCGAGCAGTACGTC. This gives the protein CASSHTSQGGEQYV.

This chain uses TRBV13 with TRBJ2-1; 8 positions agree with TRBD1. V was pared by 3 bases and J by 2 bases, with 3 bases of the junction left unmatched. CDR3 length equals 15 residues. Germline V gene sequence: CDR1 PRHDT, CDR2 FYEKMQ (reference sequence). The DNA for the CDR3 is TGTGCCAGCAGCTTTCAGGGGGCGGCCTACAATGAGCAGTTCTTC. It translates to CASSFQGAAYNEQFF.

The rearrangement joins TRBV10-3 to TRBJ1-1, with D possibly TRBD1 on 5 matching bases. V was pared by 5 bases and J by 2 bases, with 15 bases between. This CDR3 has 15 residues. Germline V CDR1 and CDR2: ENHRY, SYGVKD. CDR3 amino acids: CAISYAGTVNTEAFF. In DNA form, the CDR3 reads TGTGCCATCAGTTACGCGGGGACGGTAAACACTGAAGCTTTCTTT.

The chain employs TRBV2 and TRBJ2-5; 8 bases align to TRBD2. The V and J ends lost 6 bases and 4 bases, in that order; junction bases with no gene match: 7. The CDR3 sequence is 14 residues long. Germline V gene data show CDR1 as SNHLY and CDR2 as FYNNEI. CDR3 residues: CASSSGLAGETQYF. CDR3 DNA sequence: TGTGCCAGCAGCTCAGGACTAGCAGGAGAGACCCAGTACTTC.

The rearrangement links TRBV27 to TRBJ1-1, with 7 bases identical to TRBD1. Trimming at V came to 7 bases and at J to 3 bases, leaving 8 bases not matched to a gene. In germline, CDR1 is MNHEY, CDR2 SMNVEV (reference sequence). This CDR3 has 14 residues. Here the CDR3 reads CASIPTGFHTEAFF. The CDR3 nucleotides are TGTGCCAGCATTCCGACAGGGTTTCACACTGAAGCTTTCTTT.

The chain uses TRBV6-2 or TRBV6-3 and TRBJ1-1, with no clear D. CDR1 is MNHEY, CDR2 SVGEGT, per germline. CDR3 length: 13 residues. Trimming pared 6 bases from V and 4 bases from J, leaving 12 bases between. CDR3 loop: CASSEGRRTEAFF. The CDR3, as DNA: TGTGCCAGCAGCGAAGGACGGCGCACTGAAGCTTTCTTT.

This clone has more than one count but fewer than ten. The V call is TRBV29-1, the J call TRBJ1-1; 7 nucleotides match TRBD1. There are 18 residues in the CDR3. J gave up 5 bases and V 5 bases, and 23 bases lay outside the gene matches. Germline V gene data show CDR1 as SQVTM and CDR2 as ANQGSEA. CDR3 in amino acids: CSVNTGTAYPQVWTEAFF. DNA for the CDR3: TGCAGCGTTAATACCGGGACAGCCTACCCTCAGGTCTGGACTGAAGCTTTCTTT.

The rearrangement uses TRBV10-1 and TRBJ1-1, with 8 positions matching TRBD1. J lost 5 bases, V lost 3 bases, and 8 bases had no gene match. CDR1 and CDR2 from the germline V gene are WNHNN and SYGVQD (reference sequence). The CDR3 loop spans 15 amino acids. This CDR3 is CASSDPTGETTEAFF. Written as DNA, the CDR3 is TGCGCCAGCAGTGACCCGACAGGGGAAACAACTGAAGCTTTCTTT.